This T cell receptor beta chain was profiled in a study of T cell clonality in common variable immunodeficiency. Ten or more counts support this clone. What it binds is unknown. The CDR3 end lies 3 residues beyond the end of the read and is filled in from the germline J gene. The CDR3 is 14 residues long. Germline CDR1 and CDR2: SNHLY and FYNNEI. Trimming cost V 5 bases and J 5 bases; bases outside gene matches: 7. Produced via immunoSEQ multiplex PCR; TCRdb's table is partial and in-frame only. The sample was found to contain about 60,000 clones, and every one recurs. Points from the study as a whole: Fewer deletions and N-nucleotide insertions were reportedly seen in common variable immunodeficiency TCR beta sequences. Authors noted CVID clonality's cause needs subpopulation repertoire sequencing. CVID subjects shared fewer TCRbeta clones than healthy controls did.

The sequence came from a person aged 18-69 years in good health. V usage is TRBV2 and J usage is TRBJ2-7, with 9 bases lining up with TRBD1. The sequenced sample was peripheral blood mononuclear cells. The sequenced CDR3 bases are TGTGCCAGCAGTTTGGGGACAGGGAATAACGAG. The encoded protein is CASSLGTGNNE. The complete CDR3 protein is CASSLGTGNNEQYF.